A single sample gave rise to the 30 T cell receptor beta chains below, sequenced in a study of blood T cell repertoires in COVID-19. Only in-frame clones appear in the TCRdb table, and some are missing; sequencing was by immunoSEQ multiplex PCR. The sample comprises around 250,000 clones, 86% of which are singletons, and approximately 6% rests with the top ten. Material for sequencing was peripheral blood. The receptors come from a woman of 80 years or more with COVID-19, enrolled during active disease.

The gene calls are TRBV5-4 and TRBJ2-3; possible D gene TRBD1, 6 bases. This CDR3 is built from 15 residues. The V end was cut by 2 bases, the J end by 0 bases, with 10 bases between. The germline V gene has CDR1 SGHNT and CDR2 YYREEE (reference sequence). As DNA, the CDR3 is TGTGCCAGCAGCTTTTGGGACATGAGCACAGATACGCAGTATTTT. Residues: CASSFWDMSTDTQYF.

This clone was seen just once. Written as DNA, the CDR3 is TGTGCCAGCAGTTTATATTACAGGGGCTTCAACACCGGGGAGCTGTTTTTT. This codes for CASSLYYRGFNTGELFF. The V gene is TRBV27, the J gene TRBJ2-2, with TRBD1 matching over 7 bases. Germline CDR1 reads MNHEY; CDR2 reads SMNVEV (reference sequence). The CDR3 is 17 amino acids. J gave up 2 bases and V 1 base, and 7 bases lay outside the gene matches.

This sequence joins TRBV18 and TRBJ1-1; 7 bases line up with TRBD1. The CDR3 runs to 17 residues. The J segment lost 3 bases and the V segment lost 3 bases, leaving 13 bases of the junction unmatched. Germline-derived CDR1 and CDR2 are KGHSH and LQKENI. CDR3 nucleotides: TGTGCCAGCTCACCTGTGACCGGGACAGTGGGCTACACTGAAGCTTTCTTT. Protein sequence: CASSPVTGTVGYTEAFF.

The V gene is TRBV6-6, the J gene TRBJ1-5, with unresolved D. CDR1 is MNHNY, CDR2 SVGAGI, per germline (reference sequence). The CDR3 consists of 13 residues. Trimming removed 0 bases from V and 6 bases from J, with 6 bases in between. In nucleotides, the CDR3 is TGTGCCAGCAGTTACTCAGAGGGTCAGCCCCAGCATTTT. It is translated as CASSYSEGQPQHF.

The CDR3 DNA is TGTGCCAGCTCACCGCTATCATATCTAGCGCAAGAGACCCAGTACTTC. It encodes CASSPLSYLAQETQYF. The chain combines TRBV18 with TRBJ2-5, with a weak D call TRBD2 (6 bases). CDR1 is KGHSH, CDR2 LQKENI, per germline. V was clipped by 3 bases and J by 2 bases, with 16 bases between them. This CDR3 comprises 16 residues. The complete variable domain, with remaining parts taken from reference TRBV18 and TRBJ2-5, reads NAGVMQNPRHLVRRRGQEARLRCSPMKGHSHVYWYRQLPEEGLKFMVYLQKENIIDESGMPKERFSAEFPKEGPSILRIQQVVRGDSAAYFCASSPLSYLAQETQYFGPGTRLLVL.

The chain joins TRBV18 to TRBJ1-6; the D is unclear. The V end lost 2 bases, the J end lost 0 bases, and 14 bases lay between the germline ends. The CDR3 is 18 amino acids. CDR1 is KGHSH, CDR2 LQKENI, per germline. The CDR3 here is CASSPLVNSGSYNSPLHF. The CDR3 region has the DNA TGTGCCAGCTCACCATTAGTTAACAGCGGCTCCTATAATTCACCCCTCCACTTT.

The gene calls are TRBV3-1 (or the pseudogene TRBV3-2) and TRBJ1-1, with D maybe TRBD1 (5 bases). Per the germline V gene, CDR1 is LGHDT and CDR2 is YNNKEL (reference sequence). This CDR3 has 14 residues. Trimming left V 3 bases short and J 5 bases short, with 13 bases between. For the CDR3, the DNA is TGTGCCAGCAGCCACCTCCGGGGGGGAACTGAAGCTTTCTTT. It specifies CASSHLRGGTEAFF.

The chain recombines TRBV4-1 with TRBJ1-5, with 8 bases identical to TRBD1. Germline CDR1 MGHRA, CDR2 YSYEKL. The CDR3 consists of 14 residues. V gave up 5 bases and J gave up 12 bases; unmatched junction bases: 12. The CDR3 DNA follows: TGCGCCAGCAGCAGCGGGACAGGCTTCGCCAGCCAGCATTTT. Residues: CASSSGTGFASQHF.

CDR3 loop: CAIMEAGSGANVLTF. In DNA, the CDR3 is TGTGCCATCATGGAAGCAGGGTCTGGGGCCAACGTCCTGACTTTC. The chain has TRBV10-3 and TRBJ2-6, with D possibly TRBD1 on 5 matching bases. Looked up from germline, CDR1 is ENHRY and CDR2 is SYGVKD. Trimming shortened V by 7 bases and J by 1 base, and 11 bases separated the two germline ends. This CDR3 has 15 residues.

The rearrangement uses TRBV10-3 and TRBJ2-7, with D perhaps TRBD2 (7 bases). The CDR3 length is 16 residues. Germline V gene data show CDR1 as ENHRY and CDR2 as SYGVKD. The ends were cut back, 1 base at V and 2 bases at J, with 15 bases in the middle. The CDR3 loop is CAISELAAGATYEQYF. The CDR3 nucleotides are TGTGCCATCAGTGAGTTGGCGGCGGGGGCAACCTACGAGCAGTACTTC.

About this clone itself: One end of the junction fails to match germline, which may point to a read error. The gene calls are TRBV5-1 and TRBJ1-2; D gene ambiguous. Germline assignment: CDR1 SGHRS and CDR2 YFSETQ. The CDR3 runs 11 residues. Here the CDR3 reads CASSSNYGYTF. The CDR3 bases are TGCGCCAGCAGCTCTAATTATGGCTACACCTTC. The variable domain in full, with the rest retrieved from reference TRBV5-1 and TRBJ1-2, is KAGVTQTPRYLIKTRGQQVTLSCSPISGHRSVSWYQQTPGQGLQFLFEYFSETQRNKGNFPGRFSGRQFSNSRSEMNVSTLELGDSALYLCASSSNYGYTFGSGTRLTVV.

The chain carries TRBV19 and TRBJ2-3; the D is unclear. V was pared by 1 base and J by 3 bases, with 11 bases between. This CDR3 region has 15 residues. The germline gives CDR1 LNHDA, CDR2 SQIVND (reference sequence). The chain's CDR3 is CASSIVPGMTDTQYF. In DNA form, the CDR3 reads TGTGCCAGTAGTATAGTTCCGGGTATGACAGATACGCAGTATTTT. Together with reference TRBV19 and TRBJ2-3, the CDR3 gives the full variable domain: DGGITQSPKYLFRKEGQNVTLSCEQNLNHDAMYWYRQDPGQGLRLIYYSQIVNDFQKGDIAEGYSVSREKKESFPLTVTSAQKNPTAFYLCASSIVPGMTDTQYFGPGTRLTVL.

The chain combines TRBV5-1 with TRBJ1-1; TRBD1 agrees at 7 bases. V gave up 5 bases and J gave up 0 bases; unmatched junction bases: 13. The CDR3 length is 17 residues. Germline CDR1 is SGHRS and CDR2 is YFSETQ. The CDR3 DNA follows: TGCGCCAGCAGGCTTAGGGGGACAGACTTTATGAACACTGAAGCTTTCTTT. This translates into CASRLRGTDFMNTEAFF. The full variable domain, its missing parts supplied by reference TRBV5-1 and TRBJ1-1, is KAGVTQTPRYLIKTRGQQVTLSCSPISGHRSVSWYQQTPGQGLQFLFEYFSETQRNKGNFPGRFSGRQFSNSRSEMNVSTLELGDSALYLCASRLRGTDFMNTEAFFGQGTRLTVV.

J is TRBJ1-3 and V is TRBV7-9, with TRBD1 as a possible D gene (6 bases). With 5 bases removed from V and 2 bases from J, the gap between germline ends came to 10 bases. Germline assignment: CDR1 SEHNR and CDR2 FQNEAQ (reference sequence). This CDR3 is 14 amino acids long. The CDR3 DNA reads TGTGCCAGCAGCCCCCGGGACACTGGAAACACCATATATTTT. Translating gives CASSPRDTGNTIYF.

Here the CDR3 reads CASSSGQRGNTIYF. The CDR3 DNA follows: TGTGCCAGTAGTTCGGGACAGAGGGGAAACACCATATATTTT. The V and J genes are TRBV19 and TRBJ1-3; TRBD1 agrees at 7 bases. Trimming took 5 bases from V and 4 from J; bases not matched to a gene: 5. This CDR3 contains 14 residues. Germline values: CDR1 LNHDA, CDR2 SQIVND (reference sequence).

The CDR3 DNA sequence: TGTGCCAGCTCACCGGGACAGGGATGGGGTGAAAAACTGTTTTTT. The encoded protein is CASSPGQGWGEKLFF. The gene calls are TRBV18 and TRBJ1-4; 9 bases line up with TRBD1. The V segment lost 3 bases and the J segment 7 bases; nucleotides outside the gene matches: 6. Germline V gene lookup returns CDR1 KGHSH and CDR2 LQKENI. The CDR3 sequence is 15 residues long.

This sequence joins TRBV30 and TRBJ1-1; no firm D call. The CDR3 spans 13 residues. Germline V lookup: CDR1 GTSNPN, CDR2 SVGIG (reference sequence). V dropped 0 bases and J dropped 1 base, with 6 bases sitting between them. The CDR3 sequence: CAWSVDTNTEAFF. The CDR3 coding sequence is TGTGCCTGGAGTGTAGACACGAACACTGAAGCTTTCTTT.

This chain links TRBV12-2 with TRBJ2-1; the table's TRBD2 call for D was not verified on the DNA. TRBV12-2 is reported as a pseudogene. This CDR3 contains 13 residues. The CDR3 sequence: CASRSMGDNEQFF. The CDR3, as DNA: TGTGCAAGTCGCTCCATGGGAGACAATGAGCAGTTCTTC.

As regards this clone: Other DNA sequences in this specimen translate into the identical CDR3. This sequence joins TRBV19 and TRBJ1-1; maybe TRBD1 (5 bases). V was pared by 6 bases and J by 2 bases, with 10 bases between. The CDR3 totals 13 residues. The germline V gene encodes CDR1 LNHDA and CDR2 SQIVND (reference sequence). In nucleotides, the CDR3 is TGTGCCAGTAGCGACAGAGTTAACACTGAAGCTTTCTTT. It specifies CASSDRVNTEAFF. The entire variable domain, with the rest obtained from reference TRBV19 and TRBJ1-1, is as follows: DGGITQSPKYLFRKEGQNVTLSCEQNLNHDAMYWYRQDPGQGLRLIYYSQIVNDFQKGDIAEGYSVSREKKESFPLTVTSAQKNPTAFYLCASSDRVNTEAFFGQGTRLTVV.

This chain links TRBV19 with TRBJ1-6; the D gene is possibly TRBD1 (6 bases). This CDR3 contains 15 residues. The germline V gene has CDR1 LNHDA and CDR2 SQIVND (reference sequence). Trimming took off 4 bases at V and 5 bases at J, with 12 bases between the two ends. DNA of the CDR3: TGTGCCAGTAGTACAGGGGCACTCAATAATTCACCCCTCCACTTT. It is translated as CASSTGALNNSPLHF.

CDR3 residues: CASWEGVPSQPQHF. For the CDR3, the DNA is TGTGCCAGCTGGGAGGGGGTTCCGAGTCAGCCCCAGCATTTT. This rearrangement joins TRBV2 to TRBJ1-5, with D perhaps TRBD1 (6 bases). CDR1 SNHLY and CDR2 FYNNEI come from the germline V gene. Trimming shortened V by 8 bases and J by 6 bases, and 17 bases separated the two germline ends. This CDR3 spans 14 amino acids.

This chain connects TRBV5-6 to TRBJ1-1, with 7 bases fitting TRBD1. Looked up from germline, CDR1 is SGHDT and CDR2 is YYEEEE. This CDR3 is 14 amino acids long. V was pared by 4 bases and J by 1 base, with 4 bases of the junction left unmatched. The CDR3 loop reads CASSPGTANTEAFF. CDR3 nucleotides: TGTGCCAGCAGCCCCGGGACAGCGAACACTGAAGCTTTCTTT.

The J gene is TRBJ2-1, the V gene TRBV15; 8 positions match TRBD1. Germline assignment: CDR1 LNHNV and CDR2 YYDKDF (reference sequence). Trimming took 3 bases from V and 9 from J; bases not matched to a gene: 4. The CDR3 is 13 residues long. CDR3 nucleotides: TGTGCCACCAGCAGGGACAGGGAGAGTGAGCAGTTCTTC. Its translation is CATSRDRESEQFF.

The J gene is TRBJ2-5, the V gene TRBV18, with TRBD2 identical over 9 bases. Germline-derived CDR1 and CDR2 are KGHSH and LQKENI. V lost 2 bases and J lost 5; bases outside the gene matches: 6. The CDR3 runs 15 residues. The CDR3 reads CASSPAAGGPETQYF. For the CDR3, the DNA is TGTGCCAGCTCACCAGCGGCGGGGGGGCCGGAGACCCAGTACTTC.

The chain carries TRBV6-2 or TRBV6-3 and TRBJ2-2, with no clear D. Deletions cut 3 bases from V and 7 bases from J, with 9 bases between. CDR3 length: 13 amino acids. The germline V gene has CDR1 MNHEY and CDR2 SVGEGT. CDR3 DNA: TGTGCCAGCAGTTATGGCGGAAACGGGGAGCTGTTTTTT. It codes for CASSYGGNGELFF.

The chain carries TRBV21-1 and TRBJ2-7; the table's D call, TRBD1, has no DNA check behind it. TRBV21-1 is labeled a pseudogene. The CDR3 runs 15 residues. CDR3 DNA: TGTGCCAGCAGCAAAATAGACAGGCCGACCGACGAGCAGTACGTC. This encodes CASSKIDRPTDEQYV.

The J gene is TRBJ2-2, the V gene TRBV7-2; TRBD1 matches at 8 bases. Germline lookup yields CDR1 SGHTA and CDR2 FQGNSA. The J segment lost 4 bases and the V segment lost 6 bases, leaving 4 bases of the junction unmatched. The CDR3 extends over 14 amino acids. As DNA, the CDR3 is TGTGCCAGCAGATTGACAGGGGTCACCGGGGAGCTGTTTTTT. Its protein product is CASRLTGVTGELFF.

V usage is TRBV24-1 and J usage is TRBJ2-2; 7 nucleotides line up with TRBD1. Germline-derived CDR1 and CDR2 are KGHDR and SFDVKD. The ends lost 3 bases at V and 4 bases at J; junction bases unmatched: 13. The CDR3 is made up of 18 amino acids. For the CDR3, the DNA is TGTGCCACCAGTGATGGATTGAGGGGGCAACTAACCACCGGGGAGCTGTTTTTT. This encodes CATSDGLRGQLTTGELFF.

The rearrangement joins TRBV7-2 to TRBJ2-3; 8 bases are shared with TRBD2. CDR1 and CDR2 from the germline V gene are SGHTA and FQGNSA. The CDR3 is 17 amino acids. V lost 1 base, J lost 4 bases, and 10 bases stayed unmatched. CDR3 DNA: TGTGCCAGCAGCTTAGGGCTAGCGGGTTTCCTCCCAGATACGCAGTATTTT. Translating it yields CASSLGLAGFLPDTQYF.

This chain links TRBV4-2 with TRBJ1-2; 8 positions match TRBD1. The CDR3 has 13 residues. Losses at the gene ends were 2 bases for V and 10 bases for J; bases not matched to a gene: 6. Germline CDR1 and CDR2: LGHNA and YNFKEQ. The CDR3 sequence: CASSQTKDRAYTF. CDR3 bases: TGTGCCAGCAGCCAAACGAAGGACAGGGCCTACACCTTC.